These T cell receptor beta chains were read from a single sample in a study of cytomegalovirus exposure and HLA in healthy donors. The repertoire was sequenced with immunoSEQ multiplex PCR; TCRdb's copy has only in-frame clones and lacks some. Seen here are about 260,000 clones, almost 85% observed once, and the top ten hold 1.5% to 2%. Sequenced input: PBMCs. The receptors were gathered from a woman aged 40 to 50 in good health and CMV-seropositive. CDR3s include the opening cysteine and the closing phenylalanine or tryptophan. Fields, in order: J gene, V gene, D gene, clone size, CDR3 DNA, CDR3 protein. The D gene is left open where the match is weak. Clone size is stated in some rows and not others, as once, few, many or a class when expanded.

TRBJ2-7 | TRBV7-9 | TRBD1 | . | TGTGCCAGCAGCATTACAGGGGGCGAGCAGTACTTC | CASSITGGEQYF
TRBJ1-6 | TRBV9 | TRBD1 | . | TGTGCCAGCAGCGGAGTTAACGGGACAGTTAATTCACCCCTCCACTTT | CASSGVNGTVNSPLHF
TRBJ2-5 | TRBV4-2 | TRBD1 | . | TGTGCCAGCAGCGAGGGACAGCAAGAGACCCAGTACTTC | CASSEGQQETQYF
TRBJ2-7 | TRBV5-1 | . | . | TGCGCCAGCAGCTTGGCTATGAGCTCCTACGAGCAGTACTTC | CASSLAMSSYEQYF
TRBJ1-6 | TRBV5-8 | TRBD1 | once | TGTGCCAGCAGCTACCGGGACAGGGGTAATTCACCCCTCCACTTT | CASSYRDRGNSPLHF
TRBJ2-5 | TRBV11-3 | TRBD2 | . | TGTGCCAGCAGCGGCCCGCGACTAGCGGGAGGGCCGGAGACCCAGTACTTC | CASSGPRLAGGPETQYF
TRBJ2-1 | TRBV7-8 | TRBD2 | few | TGTGCCAGCACCCTACCGGGACTACCCTACAATGAGCAGTTCTTC | CASTLPGLPYNEQFF
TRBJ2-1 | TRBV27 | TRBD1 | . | TGTGCCAGCAGTTTAGGGGGGGACAGGGAAAAGTTCTTC | CASSLGGDREKFF
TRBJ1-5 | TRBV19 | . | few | TGTGCCAGTAGTCCTAGGACTGTATCTAATCAGCCCCAGCATTTT | CASSPRTVSNQPQHF
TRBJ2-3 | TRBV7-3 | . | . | TGTGCCAGCAGCTCGCCGACAGGCACAGATACGCAGTATTTT | CASSSPTGTDTQYF
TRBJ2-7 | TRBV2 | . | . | TGTGCCAGCAGTGAACAACCGAGGAGCTCCTACGAGCAGTACTTC | CASSEQPRSSYEQYF
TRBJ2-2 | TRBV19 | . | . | TGTGCCAGTAGAGGTAGCGGAGTAACCGGGGAGCTGTTTTTT | CASRGSGVTGELFF
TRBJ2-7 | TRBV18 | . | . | TGTGCCAGCTCACCCCAGGCAGGACAAACCTACGAGCAGTACTTC | CASSPQAGQTYEQYF